This T cell receptor beta chain was sequenced in a study of cytomegalovirus exposure and HLA in healthy donors. Study findings and constraints: The classifier was said to identify cytomegalovirus status with high specificity and sensitivity. Most TCR sequences proved rare, with some public TCRs found in many donors. Presence/absence analyses supposed approximately even sequencing depth among donors.

This clone came up a few times. Antigen: not known. The CDR3 spans 13 residues. Germline CDR1 is MRHNA and CDR2 is SNTAGT. The germline V and J ends were trimmed by 6 bases and 9 bases, with 15 bases remaining between them. Researchers ran the PCR with 60 Vbeta and 13 Jbeta primers. The authors' processing: Roughly 76 million unique TCR beta chains, about 11 million of them shared, were counted by a later analysis. The protocol was immunoSEQ multiplex PCR, while the TCRdb copy is restricted to in-frame clones and leaves out a portion. For V, J and clone size, that table is used; D and trimming come from the DNA. The data contain about 160,000 clones, roughly 75% of them singletons.

This sequence was found in a male donor in good health and CMV-seronegative. This chain links TRBV6-4 with TRBJ2-1; a weak D match, TRBD2 (6 bases). Sequencing was performed on PBMCs. The CDR3 region has the DNA TGTGCCAGCAGCGCCTCTAGCGATGGTGAGCAGTTCTTC. It translates to CASSASSDGEQFF.